A single sample gave rise to the 20 T cell receptor beta chains below, sequenced in a study of T-cell memory formation after mild COVID-19. MiXCR was run by TCRdb on the 5' RACE reads, yielding one entry per CDR3 protein. This sample has just over 350,000 distinct CDR3 sequences; around 15% occur once, and the top ten carry around a fifth. The source material was PBMCs or a T cell subset sorted from them (not recorded which). These receptors were obtained from a man aged 18-30 years who had mild COVID-19 (a few samples of this study predate the infection). Cell type and time point are not known.

This chain connects TRBV2 to TRBJ2-5; 11 nucleotides agree with TRBD1. After removal of 4 bases from V and 2 bases from J, the junction contained 6 bases not matched to a gene. CDR3 length: 16 amino acids. Germline V CDR1 and CDR2: SNHLY, FYNNEI. As DNA, the CDR3 is TGTGCCAGCAGTGCGATGTGGGACAGGGGGCAAGAGACCCAGTACTTC. It codes for CASSAMWDRGQETQYF.

The sample holds a few counts of this clonotype. V usage is TRBV4-1 and J usage is TRBJ1-3, with D possibly being TRBD1 (6 bases). The CDR3 is 16 amino acids. CDR1 is MGHRA, CDR2 YSYEKL, per germline. The ends were cut back, 3 bases at V and 0 bases at J, with 12 bases in the middle. The DNA for the CDR3 is TGCGCCAGCAGCCAGTTACACAGGGCCTCTGGAAACACCATATATTTT. Protein sequence: CASSQLHRASGNTIYF.

Only one count was recorded for this clonotype. CDR3 sequence (DNA): TGCGCCAGCAGCCAAGTAGCGGGGGGGCAAGATACGCAGTATTTT. It codes for CASSQVAGGQDTQYF. The V and J genes are TRBV4-3 and TRBJ2-3; TRBD2 matches at 11 bases. V trimming: 1 base; J trimming: 5 bases; junction bases outside the gene matches: 2. Germline V gene lookup returns CDR1 LGHNA and CDR2 YSLEER. The CDR3 has 15 residues.

Concerning this clonotype: Sequence at one end of the junction differs from germline and may be a read error. This chain links TRBV5-1 with TRBJ2-5, with D possibly TRBD1 on 6 matching bases. CDR3 length: 13 residues. CDR1 and CDR2 (germline): SGHRS, YFSETQ. CDR3 region: CARSFAGEETQYF. DNA for the CDR3: TGCGCCAGAAGCTTTGCAGGGGAAGAGACCCAGTACTTC.

The V gene is TRBV6-5, the J gene TRBJ1-2, with 11 bases aligning to TRBD1. The CDR3 length is 14 residues. V gave up 6 bases and J gave up 6 bases; unmatched junction bases: 6. Germline lookup yields CDR1 MNHEY and CDR2 SVGAGI. This CDR3 reads CASRSGQGADGYTF. For the CDR3, the DNA is TGTGCCAGCAGATCCGGACAGGGGGCGGATGGCTACACCTTC.

The sample holds many counts of this clonotype. The chain joins TRBV5-1 to TRBJ2-5, with 7 positions matching TRBD1. V shed 3 bases and J 1 base; nucleotides not matched to a gene: 3. The CDR3 is 14 residues long. CDR1 is SGHRS, CDR2 YFSETQ, per germline. The CDR3 here is CASSSQGTQETQYF. The CDR3 DNA sequence: TGCGCCAGCAGCTCACAGGGGACCCAAGAGACCCAGTACTTC.

The CDR3 region has the DNA TGTATCAGCAGTTACTTCCCCCGGGGCGTCGTTTCAGATACGCAGTATTTT. Translation: CISSYFPRGVVSDTQYF. The chain joins TRBV6-5 to TRBJ2-3; TRBD1 or TRBD2 may be the D gene (5 bases each). This CDR3 region has 17 residues. The germline gives CDR1 MNHEY, CDR2 SVGAGI.

The V call is TRBV6-2 or TRBV6-3, the J call TRBJ1-1; 7 bases map to TRBD1. The ends lost 5 bases at V and 6 bases at J; junction bases unmatched: 12. The germline CDR1 and CDR2 sequences are MNHEY and SVGEGT. CDR3 length: 15 amino acids. The CDR3 DNA is TGTGCCAGCAGTCTGGCGGACAGGTTTCGCGCTGAAGCTTTCTTT. Translation gives CASSLADRFRAEAFF.

This clonotype was seen a few times. CDR3 in amino acids: CASSYDGQGVEGLYV. The CDR3 DNA sequence: TGTGCCAGCAGTTACGATGGACAGGGGGTTGAGGGATTGTACGTC. The V and J genes are TRBV6-2 or TRBV6-3 and TRBJ2-7, with 10 nucleotides matching TRBD1. CDR1 and CDR2 from the germline V gene are MNHEY and SVGEGT. This CDR3 spans 15 amino acids. V dropped 2 bases and J dropped 12; count of bases not matched to a gene: 13.

This clonotype was counted between two and nine times. The chain recombines TRBV6-5 with TRBJ1-1; no definite D call. CDR3 length: 15 amino acids. The germline CDR1 and CDR2 sequences are MNHEY and SVGAGI. V lost 0 bases, J lost 8 bases, and 16 bases lay in between. CDR3 nucleotides: TGTGCCAGCAGTTACTCGAGACGGGTAGACGCCGAAGCTTTCTTT. Protein sequence: CASSYSRRVDAEAFF.

V is TRBV7-9 and J is TRBJ2-7; 7 positions match TRBD2. Germline lookup yields CDR1 SEHNR and CDR2 FQNEAQ (reference sequence). The J segment lost 2 bases and the V segment lost 5 bases, leaving 9 bases of the junction unmatched. The CDR3 loop spans 15 amino acids. CDR3 in amino acids: CASSRGWSGAYEQYF. The CDR3 DNA sequence: TGTGCCAGCAGCAGGGGATGGAGCGGGGCCTACGAGCAGTACTTC.

J is TRBJ1-1 and V is TRBV7-9; tentative D call: TRBD1 (5 bases). Germline CDR1 SEHNR, CDR2 FQNEAQ (reference sequence). V was pared by 1 base and J by 6 bases, with 12 bases between. This CDR3 is built from 14 residues. The CDR3 spells CASSLVGGVSEAFF. The CDR3, as DNA: TGTGCCAGCAGCTTAGTCGGGGGTGTCTCTGAAGCTTTCTTT.

There are many counts of this clonotype. This chain links TRBV18 with TRBJ2-3; perhaps TRBD2 as D (5 bases). The germline V gene has CDR1 KGHSH and CDR2 LQKENI. Deletions cut 1 base from V and 2 bases from J, with 22 bases between. The CDR3 has 19 amino acids. CDR3 amino acids: CASSPLALAGGSITDTQYF. In nucleotides, the CDR3 is TGTGCCAGCTCACCACTTGCCCTCGCTGGCGGGTCCATCACAGATACGCAGTATTTT.

The chain recombines TRBV5-1 with TRBJ2-5, with 10 nucleotides matching TRBD2. The CDR3 runs 16 residues. The ends lost 1 base at V and 3 bases at J; junction bases unmatched: 6. The germline gives CDR1 SGHRS, CDR2 YFSETQ. The CDR3 region is CASSLFGLAGEETQYF. In DNA, the CDR3 is TGCGCCAGCAGCTTGTTTGGGCTAGCGGGGGAAGAGACCCAGTACTTC.

This clonotype was observed a few times. This chain uses TRBV11-1 with TRBJ1-2; tentatively, D is TRBD1 (5 bases). Trimming took 1 base from V and 7 from J, leaving 16 bases between them. The germline V gene encodes CDR1 SGHAT and CDR2 FQDESV (reference sequence). CDR3 length: 15 amino acids. The CDR3 coding sequence is TGTGCCAGCAGCTTAGGGGACCGCGCAGGTGGTGGCTACACCTTC. Protein product: CASSLGDRAGGGYTF.

This chain joins TRBV3-1 and TRBJ2-2; TRBD1 might be the D (5 bases). This CDR3 comprises 15 residues. From germline, CDR1 is LGHDT and CDR2 YNNKEL (reference sequence). V was pared by 3 bases and J by 1 base, with 9 bases between. The CDR3 sequence: CASSQRQMNTGELFF. CDR3 nucleotides: TGTGCCAGCAGCCAGCGACAGATGAACACCGGGGAGCTGTTTTTT.

This clonotype has more than one count but fewer than ten. V gene TRBV5-4 combines with J gene TRBJ2-3; tentative D call: TRBD2 (5 bases). Per the germline V gene, CDR1 is SGHNT and CDR2 is YYREEE (reference sequence). This CDR3 is built from 13 residues. V was shortened by 4 bases and J by 4 bases, with 10 bases between the two germline ends. CDR3: CASSLEGSDTQYF. CDR3 nucleotide sequence: TGTGCCAGCAGCCTTGAGGGATCAGATACGCAGTATTTT.

This clonotype was found a few times. V and J are TRBV5-1 and TRBJ2-5; maybe TRBD1 (5 bases). V was shortened by 0 bases and J by 3 bases, with 9 bases between the two germline ends. Germline CDR1 and CDR2: SGHRS and YFSETQ. The CDR3 loop spans 14 amino acids. The CDR3 reads CASSLVGPEETQYF. CDR3 DNA sequence: TGCGCCAGCAGCTTGGTGGGGCCAGAAGAGACCCAGTACTTC.

This clonotype occurred a few times. This rearrangement joins TRBV29-1 to TRBJ2-5; a weak D match, TRBD2 (5 bases). Trimming shortened V by 8 bases and J by 5 bases, and 15 bases separated the two germline ends. Per the germline V gene, CDR1 is SQVTM and CDR2 is ANQGSEA. The CDR3 is 12 amino acids. The DNA for the CDR3 is TGCAGCATCGATATTAGAGGGGAGACCCAGTACTTC. Its translation: CSIDIRGETQYF.

The genes are TRBV7-6 and TRBJ1-5; D is possibly TRBD1 (5 bases). CDR1 and CDR2 from the germline V gene are SGHVS and FNYEAQ. V lost 6 bases and J lost 7, with 16 bases in between. This CDR3 contains 14 residues. In nucleotides, the CDR3 is TGTGCCAGCAGAGCCCGGGACCCCGGCCAGCCCCAGCATTTT. This gives the protein CASRARDPGQPQHF.